This TCR beta chain emerged from a study of post-analysis software for immune sequencing data (dated by TCRdb to between 2015 and 2017). Regarding the research as a whole: Recorded disease courses included relapsing-remitting, secondary progressive and progressive-relapsing multiple sclerosis, with some patients lacking subtype annotation. The patient repertoires were compared against approximately ten previously published healthy control repertoires obtained from donors aged about 6 to 26 years. A subset of samples was prepared in parallel using single-end sample barcoding, then pooled and co-amplified after Illumina adapter ligation.

The germline V gene (reference sequence) supplies CDR1 DFQATT and CDR2 SNEGSKA. The CDR3 has 13 amino acids, counting the end cysteine and phenylalanine. CDR3 DNA is the only sequence kept; it has 39 bases, read in frame from the first base. V and J lose 1 base and 6 bases, and a span of 10 bases separates them. Comments on this clonotype: Which antigen it targets is not known. No per-base quality is available; no much larger clone lies one base away.

The library was generated by PCR. Sequencer: Illumina HiSeq 2500. To reduce PCR and sequencing biases, unique molecular identifiers were incorporated into the TCR beta cDNA libraries. Per 1 to 10 million input T cells, roughly 0.5 million cDNA molecules were obtained, such that each molecule approximated one T cell. The patient libraries were prepared and sequenced using the same protocol as the earlier healthy control dataset. Within a given batch, samples were prepared together, multiplexed and sequenced on the same HiSeq lane. The paper's data handling went like this. Raw barcoded reads were processed with MIGEC, and single-read molecular identifier groups were discarded before consensus assembly and CDR3 extraction. VDJtools was used for post-analysis of the clonotype tables, and diversity was normalized by down-sampling every dataset to the size of the smallest sample. Repertoire overlap clustering matched CDR3 amino acid but not nucleotide sequences to correct batch-related cross-sample contamination. TCRdb's own reprocessing of the public reads used fastp at Q25 and MiXCR and kept productive beta chains. Each record represents a unique CDR3 protein, reported with the most common genes and DNA among its rows. The V and J calls and clone size are TCRdb's, not the authors'. This sample holds hundreds of thousands of distinct CDR3 sequences; 39% were observed only once. The biggest ten clones account for approximately 7.6% of the sample.

To demonstrate the VDJtools post-analysis software, the study profiled TCR beta repertoires from the peripheral blood of about 13 young patients with multiple sclerosis. The patients with multiple sclerosis were children and adolescents between about 6 and 16 years of age. General findings and caveats noted by the study authors: Significantly lower normalized Chao1 diversity was found in multiple sclerosis patients than in controls, suggesting substantial peripheral T-cell clonal expansion. Patients showed significantly higher frequencies than controls for five TRBV segments, among them TRBV5-6, TRBV5-1 and TRBV20-1. The multiple sclerosis patient group was slightly younger than the control group. Direct clustering with F measure revealed strong co-clustering of samples prepared in the same batch, which led to a batch-effect correction.

The sample consisted of blood. The rearranged chain carries TRBV20-1 and TRBJ2-1, with the D gene too uncertain to name. This TCR came from a girl under 10 years old with multiple sclerosis. The CDR3 sequence is CSARGLETNEQFF. The DNA sequence follows: TGCAGTGCTAGAGGCCTCGAAACCAATGAGCAGTTCTTC.